The 27 T cell receptor beta chains presented below share a single source sample, sequenced in a study of metastatic and nonmetastatic thyroid tumors. TCRdb used MiXCR to call clones anew from the PCR reads. The sample contains approximately 28,000 clones, around 16% of which appear only once. Treatment of any kind had been given to no patient before thyroid surgery. The sequencing input was blood. These receptors originate from a male donor with papillary thyroid cancer or a benign thyroid nodule (not recorded which). Some clones in this sample may be carry-over from other donors' samples.

V usage is TRBV27 and J usage is TRBJ2-7; a weak D match, TRBD2 (5 bases). The CDR3 contains 15 residues. Germline CDR1 reads MNHEY; CDR2 reads SMNVEV (reference sequence). The ends were cut back, 4 bases at V and 2 bases at J, with 15 bases in the middle. The CDR3 reads CASSSAVVDPYEQYF. For the CDR3, the DNA is TGTGCCAGCAGTTCAGCGGTGGTTGACCCCTACGAGCAGTACTTC.

At least ten counts were recorded for this clone. The chain recombines TRBV5-1 with TRBJ1-1; no clear D gene. The V end was cut by 1 base, the J end by 1 base, with 5 bases between. The CDR3 is made up of 13 amino acids. Germline CDR1 and CDR2: SGHRS and YFSETQ. Here the CDR3 reads CASSLLGNTEAFF. CDR3 coding DNA: TGCGCCAGCAGCTTGTTGGGGAACACTGAAGCTTTCTTT.

At least ten counts were recorded for this clone. CDR3 DNA: TGTGCCAGCAGAGTTTGGAGCAATTCAGGGACCGAGCAGTACTTC. Encoded protein: CASRVWSNSGTEQYF. The chain recombines TRBV27 with TRBJ2-7, with D perhaps given as TRBD1 or TRBD2 (5 bases each). This CDR3 contains 15 residues. The germline gives CDR1 MNHEY, CDR2 SMNVEV (reference sequence). The germline V and J ends were trimmed by 6 bases and 6 bases, with 21 bases remaining between them.

J is TRBJ1-1 and V is TRBV11-1, with D possibly TRBD1 on 5 matching bases. Germline lookup yields CDR1 SGHAT and CDR2 FQDESV (reference sequence). There are 16 residues in the CDR3. The germline V and J ends were trimmed by 10 bases and 3 bases, with 24 bases remaining between them. The CDR3 spells CANTLGIGGADTEAFF. CDR3 nucleotide sequence: TGTGCCAACACCCTAGGGATTGGGGGTGCGGACACTGAAGCTTTCTTT.

In this sample, this clone turned up a few times. V and J are TRBV18 and TRBJ2-1, with TRBD1 matching over 7 bases. J gave up 2 bases and V 0 bases, and 1 base lay outside the gene matches. The CDR3 is 15 residues long. Germline loops: CDR1 KGHSH, CDR2 LQKENI. The CDR3 here is CASSPPTGAYNEQFF. Here the CDR3 DNA reads TGTGCCAGCTCACCACCAACAGGGGCCTACAATGAGCAGTTCTTC.

This clone was counted at least ten times. The V call is TRBV7-2, the J call TRBJ2-1; D might be TRBD1 (6 bases). The germline V gene has CDR1 SGHTA and CDR2 FQGNSA. V was pared by 11 bases and J by 3 bases, with 14 bases between. The CDR3 runs to 13 residues. CDR3 protein: CACLQGNYNEQFF. CDR3 coding DNA: TGTGCCTGTTTACAGGGTAACTACAATGAGCAGTTCTTC.

V is TRBV24-1 and J is TRBJ1-2; possible D gene TRBD1, 6 bases. Germline V CDR1 and CDR2: KGHDR, SFDVKD. This CDR3 region has 18 residues. The germline V and J ends were trimmed by 5 bases and 3 bases, with 24 bases remaining between them. In nucleotides, the CDR3 is TGTGCCACCAGTGTGAGAGGGACACCTTTGTTTCTTGACTATGGCTACACCTTC. Its protein product is CATSVRGTPLFLDYGYTF.

This clone is judged medium-sized (0.01 to 0.1%). The chain has TRBV6-1 and TRBJ2-5; D is tentatively TRBD1 or TRBD2 (5 bases each). The CDR3 contains 14 residues. V lost 5 bases and J lost 4, with 14 bases in between. Germline CDR1 MNHNS, CDR2 SASEGT. In DNA, the CDR3 is TGTGCCAGCAGTACCGGGACGGGTGGAGAGACCCAGTACTTC. Residues: CASSTGTGGETQYF.

This clone was picked up many times. The rearrangement joins TRBV6-1 to TRBJ1-4; D is possibly TRBD1 (5 bases). From germline, CDR1 is MNHNS and CDR2 SASEGT. The CDR3 sequence is 17 residues long. Trimming left V 10 bases short and J 3 bases short, with 24 bases between. CDR3 loop: CATKIDSIRASNEKLFF. In nucleotides, the CDR3 is TGTGCCACTAAAATAGACAGTATTCGAGCCTCTAATGAAAAACTGTTTTTT.

In this sample, this clone turned up many times. The J gene is TRBJ2-5, the V gene TRBV6-1, with 7 bases aligning to TRBD1. V lost 6 bases to trimming and J lost 5 bases; unmatched junction nucleotides: 9. The CDR3 runs 14 residues. Germline CDR1 MNHNS, CDR2 SASEGT. CDR3 in DNA: TGTGCCAGCAGAAGACAGGGCAGACGGGAGACCCAGTACTTC. Translated: CASRRQGRRETQYF.

In this sample, this clone is medium-sized. The chain carries TRBV12-3 or TRBV12-4 and TRBJ2-7; D may be TRBD2 (5 bases). The CDR3 has 11 residues. V was clipped by 4 bases and J by 12 bases, with 13 bases between them. CDR3 in DNA: TGTGCCAGCAGTTCCCGGGGATCAACGTACTTC. Encoded protein: CASSSRGSTYF.

This clone has ten or more counts. The gene calls are TRBV7-3 and TRBJ2-3, with TRBD1 as a possible D gene (6 bases). The CDR3 is made up of 15 amino acids. CDR1 and CDR2 (germline): SGHTA, FQGTGA. V gave up 6 bases and J gave up 6 bases, with 19 bases separating them. In nucleotides, the CDR3 is TGTGCCAGCAGTTCATACTCTCTGGGGGCGGATACGCAGTATTTT. Translated, it gives CASSSYSLGADTQYF.

This clone was recorded at least ten times. The CDR3 sequence: CASSFDRTQADTQYF. CDR3 nucleotides: TGTGCCAGCAGCTTCGACAGGACCCAGGCAGATACGCAGTATTTT. The J gene is TRBJ2-3, the V gene TRBV5-5, with D possibly matching TRBD1 (6 bases). Looked up from germline, CDR1 is SGHKS and CDR2 is YYEKEE (reference sequence). V gave up 2 bases and J gave up 4 bases, with 14 bases separating them. The CDR3 spans 15 residues.

The sample holds many counts of this clone. This chain joins TRBV14 and TRBJ2-7, with 7 bases matching TRBD1. This CDR3 is 13 amino acids long. The V segment lost 5 bases and the J segment 6 bases; nucleotides outside the gene matches: 7. Germline loops: CDR1 SGHDN, CDR2 FVKESK. The DNA for the CDR3 is TGTGCCAGCAGCGGACAGGAGGTTGGCGAGCAGTACTTC. This gives the protein CASSGQEVGEQYF.

In this sample, this clone turned up many times. The gene calls are TRBV12-3 or TRBV12-4 and TRBJ1-1; D is uncertain. This CDR3 has 15 amino acids. V was pared by 3 bases and J by 1 base, with 12 bases between. The DNA of the CDR3 is TGTGCCAGCAGTTTGAGAGGCAGATGGAACACTGAAGCTTTCTTT. Translating it yields CASSLRGRWNTEAFF.

The chain employs TRBV9 and TRBJ2-3; tentatively, D is TRBD1 or TRBD2 (5 bases each). Germline CDR1 reads SGDLS; CDR2 reads YYNGEE. This CDR3 contains 14 residues. Trimming took off 0 bases at V and 7 bases at J, with 12 bases between the two ends. CDR3 sequence reads: CASSVAWDHYTQYF. In nucleotides, the CDR3 is TGTGCCAGCAGCGTAGCCTGGGACCACTATACGCAGTATTTT. Together with reference TRBV9 and TRBJ2-3, the CDR3 gives the full variable domain: DSGVTQTPKHLITATGQRVTLRCSPRSGDLSVYWYQQSLDQGLQFLIQYYNGEERAKGNILERFSAQQFPDLHSELNLSSLELGDSALYFCASSVAWDHYTQYFGPGTRLTVL.

Ten or more counts support this clone. The chain carries TRBV28 and TRBJ1-5; D ambiguous. CDR1 is MDHEN and CDR2 is SYDVKM in the germline V gene. Trimming left V 1 base short and J 0 bases short, with 1 base between. This CDR3 contains 13 residues. The CDR3 here is CASSLYSNQPQHF. The CDR3, as DNA: TGTGCCAGCAGTTTATATAGCAATCAGCCCCAGCATTTT.

This clone was counted at least ten times. The chain has TRBV4-1 and TRBJ2-7; no definite D call. The germline V gene encodes CDR1 MGHRA and CDR2 YSYEKL. The V end was cut by 2 bases, the J end by 6 bases, with 8 bases between. The CDR3 spans 12 residues. CDR3 DNA: TGCGCCAGCAGCCAAATCGTTGGCGAGCAGTACTTC. Translating it yields CASSQIVGEQYF.

Many counts were recorded for this clone. This chain uses TRBV5-1 with TRBJ1-1; D perhaps matches TRBD1 (6 bases). The CDR3 sequence is 13 residues long. CDR1 and CDR2 (germline): SGHRS, YFSETQ. Trimming took off 2 bases at V and 10 bases at J, with 15 bases between the two ends. CDR3 region: CASSFTGSAAAFF. CDR3 nucleotide sequence: TGCGCCAGCAGCTTCACAGGGTCGGCTGCAGCTTTCTTT.

This clone has ten or more counts. This sequence joins TRBV4-2 and TRBJ2-6; D remains ambiguous. This CDR3 spans 14 amino acids. The V end was cut by 4 bases, the J end by 4 bases, with 8 bases between. Germline V gives CDR1 LGHNA, CDR2 YNFKEQ. CDR3 residues: CASSLETGANVLTF. The CDR3 DNA reads as TGTGCCAGCAGCCTTGAGACAGGGGCCAACGTCCTGACTTTC.

Note on this clone: This may stem from a read error, because a much larger clone lies one nucleotide away. V and J are TRBV4-2 and TRBJ1-5, with a possible D match to TRBD1 (6 bases). The CDR3 has 16 residues. Germline values: CDR1 LGHNA, CDR2 YNFKEQ. The CDR3 nucleotides are TGTGCCCGCAGCCAAGGTCGAGGGGGGGGACATCAGCCCCAGCATTTT. Its protein is CARSQGRGGGHQPQHF.

The chain carries TRBV11-2 and TRBJ2-1; TRBD2 matches at 10 bases. The CDR3 totals 18 residues. The junction had 13 bases not matched to a gene; V was cut back by 5 bases and J by 3 bases. Germline CDR1 SGHAT, CDR2 FQNNGV. The CDR3, as DNA: TGTGCCAGCAGCGAGAGCCTACTAAGCGGGAGGGTCTACAATGAGCAGTTCTTC. This gives the protein CASSESLLSGRVYNEQFF.

Many counts were recorded for this clone. The V call is TRBV5-1, the J call TRBJ2-5; the match to TRBD1 covers 7 bases. Germline CDR1 reads SGHRS; CDR2 reads YFSETQ. The CDR3 has 15 residues. Trimming took 1 base from V and 5 from J; bases not matched to a gene: 8. Written as DNA, the CDR3 is TGCGCCAGCAGCTTGTGGCAGACAGGGACGGAGACCCAGTACTTC. Translation gives CASSLWQTGTETQYF. Full variable domain (rest looked up from reference TRBV5-1 and TRBJ2-5): KAGVTQTPRYLIKTRGQQVTLSCSPISGHRSVSWYQQTPGQGLQFLFEYFSETQRNKGNFPGRFSGRQFSNSRSEMNVSTLELGDSALYLCASSLWQTGTETQYFGPGTRLLVL.

By its share, this clone is medium-sized (0.01 to 0.1%). V gene TRBV5-1 combines with J gene TRBJ2-7; 10 positions agree with TRBD2. Germline-derived CDR1 and CDR2 are SGHRS and YFSETQ. This CDR3 has 14 residues. Trimming cost V 3 bases and J 2 bases; bases outside gene matches: 2. The CDR3 nucleotides are TGCGCCAGCAGCTCTACTAGCGGGACCTACGAGCAGTACTTC. It specifies CASSSTSGTYEQYF.

This clone was picked up a small number of times. A read error may account for a junction end that differs from germline. V usage is TRBV5-4 and J usage is TRBJ2-7; D is ambiguous. CDR3 length: 17 amino acids. Per the germline V gene, CDR1 is SGHNT and CDR2 is YYREEE (reference sequence). For the CDR3, the DNA is TGTTCCAGCAGCTTGTGGGTTGGCGCGACTTTCCCTTACGAGCAGTACTTC. As protein: CSSSLWVGATFPYEQYF.

The V and J genes are TRBV6-1 and TRBJ1-1; weak D call: TRBD1 (5 bases). Between the trimmed V and J ends, which lost 1 base and 4 bases, there was a span of 7 bases. Germline values: CDR1 MNHNS, CDR2 SASEGT. The CDR3 consists of 13 residues. Here the CDR3 reads CASSEGGGTEAFF. CDR3 nucleotide sequence: TGTGCCAGCAGTGAAGGGGGGGGCACTGAAGCTTTCTTT.

This clone was found many times. This chain links TRBV5-1 with TRBJ2-3; no reliable D call. The CDR3 sequence is 14 residues long. Germline V gene data show CDR1 as SGHRS and CDR2 as YFSETQ. V lost 0 bases, J lost 1 base, and 6 bases lay in between. The CDR3 region is CASSLALGTDTQYF. The CDR3 bases are TGCGCCAGCAGCTTGGCCTTGGGCACAGATACGCAGTATTTT.